This passage covers 20 T cell receptor beta chains from one sample sequenced in a study of T-cell reconstitution after alpha-beta-depleted transplantation in children. The TCRbeta library was prepared with unique molecular identifiers. TCRdb reprocessed the PCR reads with MiXCR, giving one entry per CDR3 protein. This sample has about 470,000 distinct CDR3 sequences, with around two fifths found just once. This sample comprised PBMCs, obtained before TCRalphabeta/CD19-depleted stem cell transplant. The receptors shown here come from a girl aged 2 to 10 with aplastic anemia, due to receive a stem cell transplant.

The J gene is TRBJ2-1, the V gene TRBV10-3, with TRBD1 matching over 9 bases. Germline V gene data show CDR1 as ENHRY and CDR2 as SYGVKD. The CDR3 runs to 14 residues. Losses at the gene ends were 2 bases for V and 4 bases for J; bases not matched to a gene: 0. Written as DNA, the CDR3 is TGTGCCATCAGTGAGGGACAGGGGTACAATGAGCAGTTCTTC. Its translation is CAISEGQGYNEQFF.

This sequence joins TRBV10-3 and TRBJ2-7; TRBD1 matches at 8 bases. This CDR3 is 14 amino acids long. CDR1 is ENHRY, CDR2 SYGVKD, per germline. Trimming removed 8 bases from V and 2 bases from J; junction bases left unmatched: 8. The DNA for the CDR3 is TGTGCCATCGCCGCCGGACAGGGAACCTACGAGCAGTACTTC. Amino acids: CAIAAGQGTYEQYF.

The genes are TRBV19 and TRBJ2-2, with no clear D. Germline CDR1 LNHDA, CDR2 SQIVND (reference sequence). This CDR3 spans 16 amino acids. The V end was cut by 4 bases, the J end by 7 bases, with 19 bases between. CDR3 protein: CASSTPRIERGGELFF. The CDR3 DNA is TGTGCCAGTAGTACCCCCCGGATCGAAAGAGGCGGGGAGCTGTTTTTT.

Here the CDR3 reads CASSVTATDTQYF. DNA of the CDR3: TGTGCCAGCAGCGTAACAGCTACAGATACGCAGTATTTT. The genes are TRBV9 and TRBJ2-3; D gene uncertain. Per germline, CDR1 SGDLS and CDR2 YYNGEE. CDR3 length: 13 residues. Deletions cut 1 base from V and 3 bases from J, with 6 bases between. Together with reference TRBV9 and TRBJ2-3, the CDR3 gives the full variable domain: DSGVTQTPKHLITATGQRVTLRCSPRSGDLSVYWYQQSLDQGLQFLIQYYNGEERAKGNILERFSAQQFPDLHSELNLSSLELGDSALYFCASSVTATDTQYFGPGTRLTVL.

For this clonotype: An end of the junction differs from the germline gene, which may be a read error. The chain is built from TRBV5-6 and TRBJ2-7; D remains ambiguous. The germline V gene encodes CDR1 SGHDT and CDR2 YYEEEE. The CDR3 length is 13 residues. This CDR3 is CANSFAESYEQYF. The CDR3 DNA reads TGTGCCAACAGCTTTGCGGAGAGCTACGAGCAGTACTTC.

Remarks on this clonotype: One end of the junction fails to match germline, which may point to a read error. The chain uses TRBV3-1 and TRBJ2-1, with TRBD1 matching 9 bases. The germline CDR1 and CDR2 sequences are LGHDT and YNNKEL (reference sequence). The CDR3 consists of 12 residues. CDR3 loop: CASSQEGRDRDF. Here the CDR3 DNA reads TGTGCCAGCAGCCAAGAGGGACGGGACAGGGACTTC.

The CDR3 loop reads CASRRRQGISNTGELFF. CDR3 nucleotides: TGTGCCAGCAGACGACGACAGGGGATATCTAACACCGGGGAGCTGTTTTTT. The V call is TRBV28, the J call TRBJ2-2; 8 bases fit TRBD1. This CDR3 contains 17 residues. With 6 bases clipped from V and 2 bases from J, the junction kept 11 bases outside the gene matches. CDR1 MDHEN and CDR2 SYDVKM come from the germline V gene.

This sequence joins TRBV24-1 and TRBJ1-5; TRBD1 might be the D (5 bases). CDR3 length: 16 amino acids. V was cut by 3 bases and J by 2 bases, with 13 bases left in between. Per the germline V gene, CDR1 is KGHDR and CDR2 is SFDVKD. CDR3 DNA: TGTGCCACCAGTGATCGTTCAGGGAAAGGCAATCAGCCCCAGCATTTT. Protein: CATSDRSGKGNQPQHF.

The chain combines TRBV7-3 with TRBJ2-3, with 15 positions matching TRBD2. V lost 4 bases, J lost 4 bases, and 3 bases stayed unmatched. This CDR3 is 16 amino acids long. The V gene's germline CDR1 is SGHTA and CDR2 FQGTGA. The CDR3 sequence is CASSSGTSGGPDTQYF. The CDR3 coding sequence is TGTGCCAGCAGCTCCGGGACTAGCGGGGGGCCAGATACGCAGTATTTT.

This clonotype showed up just a few times. The chain is built from TRBV9 and TRBJ2-2, with TRBD1 identical over 8 bases. CDR3 size: 17 residues. Germline V gene lookup returns CDR1 SGDLS and CDR2 YYNGEE. With V trimmed by 2 bases and J by 4 bases, 10 bases remained unmatched. CDR3 loop: CASSVTRQGSGTGELFF. The CDR3 region has the DNA TGTGCCAGCAGCGTTACTCGACAGGGGTCAGGCACCGGGGAGCTGTTTTTT.

The chain carries TRBV4-1 and TRBJ2-7, with D maybe TRBD2 (6 bases). The CDR3 sequence is 15 residues long. Germline-derived CDR1 and CDR2 are MGHRA and YSYEKL. The V end lost 1 base, the J end lost 0 bases, and 10 bases lay between the germline ends. The CDR3 reads CASSQAGDFSYEQYF. DNA of the CDR3: TGCGCCAGCAGCCAAGCTGGGGACTTCTCCTACGAGCAGTACTTC.

In its sample, this clonotype was seen many times. The chain joins TRBV2 to TRBJ2-7, with D perhaps matching TRBD1 (5 bases). The CDR3 is made up of 13 amino acids. The V end was cut by 3 bases, the J end by 5 bases, with 11 bases between. The V gene's germline CDR1 is SNHLY and CDR2 FYNNEI. In nucleotides, the CDR3 is TGTGCCAGCAGTGATCAGGGCTGGAACGAGCAGTACTTC. Protein product: CASSDQGWNEQYF.

This clonotype has at least ten counts. V gene TRBV5-6 combines with J gene TRBJ2-2; no clear D. This CDR3 comprises 11 residues. In germline, CDR1 is SGHDT, CDR2 YYEEEE. Between the trimmed V and J ends, which lost 2 bases and 6 bases, there was a span of 2 bases. The CDR3 sequence: CASSFPGELFF. The CDR3 coding sequence is TGTGCCAGCAGCTTTCCCGGGGAGCTGTTTTTT.

The chain recombines TRBV20-1 with TRBJ2-5, with 8 bases identical to TRBD2. This CDR3 comprises 17 residues. Germline V lookup: CDR1 DFQATT, CDR2 SNEGSKA (reference sequence). The junction had 18 bases not matched to a gene; V was cut back by 5 bases and J by 4 bases. The DNA for the CDR3 is TGCAGTGCTCCATCGGGGGGTCTAGCGGGTTTGGGAGAGACCCAGTACTTC. It codes for CSAPSGGLAGLGETQYF.

This clonotype appeared many times. V is TRBV6-5 and J is TRBJ2-7; 11 nucleotides align to TRBD2. The V and J ends lost 5 bases and 0 bases, in that order; junction bases with no gene match: 6. CDR3 length equals 16 residues. Germline V gene lookup returns CDR1 MNHEY and CDR2 SVGAGI. The DNA for the CDR3 is TGTGCCAGCAGTCCGTTAGCGGGAGGGAGCTCCTACGAGCAGTACTTC. Amino acids: CASSPLAGGSSYEQYF.

This clonotype has ten or more counts. This chain links TRBV20-1 with TRBJ2-7; 12 positions match TRBD1. Germline loops: CDR1 DFQATT, CDR2 SNEGSKA (reference sequence). With V trimmed by 2 bases and J by 2 bases, 4 bases remained unmatched. This CDR3 region has 15 residues. CDR3 sequence: CSARKGTGGTYEQYF. The CDR3 DNA sequence: TGCAGTGCTAGAAAGGGGACAGGGGGCACCTACGAGCAGTACTTC.

Worth noting for this clonotype: It may be a read error: a sequence one base away is much more abundant. The rearrangement joins TRBV6-5 to TRBJ2-2; D unresolved. This CDR3 contains 17 residues. The germline CDR1 and CDR2 sequences are MNHEY and SVGAGI. CDR3 amino acids: CDSSYFPPERMTGELFF. CDR3 in DNA: TGTGACAGCAGTTACTTTCCGCCAGAACGAATGACCGGGGAGCTGTTTTTT.

The rearrangement links TRBV28 to TRBJ2-7; possible D gene TRBD1, 6 bases. Germline CDR1 and CDR2: MDHEN and SYDVKM. The CDR3 runs to 13 residues. Trimming stripped 4 bases from V and 0 bases from J, with 7 bases between. The CDR3 DNA is TGTGCCAGCAGTTGGACAGCCTCCTACGAGCAGTACTTC. This gives the protein CASSWTASYEQYF.

J is TRBJ1-5 and V is TRBV20-1, with D maybe TRBD1 (6 bases). Trimming pared 7 bases from V and 9 bases from J, leaving 19 bases between. CDR3 length: 13 amino acids. Germline CDR1 DFQATT, CDR2 SNEGSKA (reference sequence). The CDR3 spells CSVTTGTERPQHF. DNA for the CDR3: TGCAGTGTTACGACAGGCACGGAGCGGCCCCAGCATTTT.

CDR3 in DNA: TGCAGTGCTATTTCGGAGGTCCAGTACTTC. It specifies CSAISEVQYF. The chain is built from TRBV20-1 and TRBJ2-5; maybe TRBD2 (5 bases). From germline, CDR1 is DFQATT and CDR2 SNEGSKA (reference sequence). The CDR3 runs to 10 residues. V lost 4 bases and J 10 bases, leaving 10 bases between the germline ends.